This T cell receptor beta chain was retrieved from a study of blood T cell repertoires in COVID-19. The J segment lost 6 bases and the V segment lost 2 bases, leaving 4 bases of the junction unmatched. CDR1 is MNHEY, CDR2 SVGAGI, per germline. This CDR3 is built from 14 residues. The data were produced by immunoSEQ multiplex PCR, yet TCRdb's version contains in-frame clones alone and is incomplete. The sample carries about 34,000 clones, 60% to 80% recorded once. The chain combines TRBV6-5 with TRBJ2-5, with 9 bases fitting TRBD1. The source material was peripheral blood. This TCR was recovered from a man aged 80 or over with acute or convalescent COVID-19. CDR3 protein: CASSYRQGGQTQYF. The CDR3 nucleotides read TGTGCCAGCAGTTACCGACAGGGGGGACAGACCCAGTACTTC.